This T cell receptor (beta chain) stems from a study of blood T cell repertoires in COVID-19. As handled by the study authors: Cell counts per sample came from amplifying reference gene primers. Sequencing used immunoSEQ multiplex PCR; TCRdb keeps in-frame clones, though not all of them. The V and J calls and the clone size are those of that table, but D and trimming were determined from the DNA. The table includes under 400,000 clones, 75% to 90% detected once. V dropped 10 bases and J dropped 1; count of bases not matched to a gene: 7. Looked up from germline, CDR1 is MNHEY and CDR2 is SVGAGI. There are 14 residues in the CDR3.

This receptor was identified in a woman in her twenties or thirties with COVID-19, enrolled during active disease. This sequence joins TRBV6-5 and TRBJ2-7; 10 bases match TRBD1. The source material was peripheral blood. The CDR3 DNA reads TGTGCCACTGAAAGACAGGGGGCTTCCTACGAGCAGTACTTC. It specifies CATERQGASYEQYF.